The rows below give T cell receptor beta chains drawn from one sample of a study of blood T cell repertoires in COVID-19. The table came from immunoSEQ multiplex PCR; TCRdb's copy has only in-frame clones and leaves some out. The data hold 150,000 to 200,000 clones, with about 82% observed a single time. The sample was peripheral blood. The receptors were gathered from a woman in her twenties or thirties with acute or convalescent COVID-19. Each CDR3 is given with its conserved first and last residue. Each record gives: V gene, CDR3 protein.

V: TRBV19; CDR3: CASSTISGAYNEQFF
V: TRBV4-2; CDR3: CASSQTLNSGSSTDTQYF
V: TRBV28; CDR3: CASRHGTGGFTGELFF
V: TRBV20-1; CDR3: CSAVVRGGYTF
V: TRBV7-2; CDR3: CASSQGLAKNIQYF
V: TRBV19; CDR3: CASRRNTEAFF
V: TRBV7-6; CDR3: CASGRGGTYEQYF
V: TRBV5-1; CDR3: CASSPGGGGRATDTQYF
V: TRBV6-5; CDR3: CASRGTADRQPQHF
V: TRBV6-5; CDR3: CASSFETALGNTIYF
V: TRBV6-2/TRBV6-3; CDR3: CASSYPPGQGIADTQYF
V: TRBV28; CDR3: CASMNSGGGGNEQFF
V: TRBV3-1/TRBV3-2; CDR3: CASSQLLAGVTTGELFF
V: TRBV29-1; CDR3: CSVVFWGRGGETQYF
V: TRBV12-3/TRBV12-4; CDR3: CASSPRNTGELFF
V: TRBV5-4; CDR3: CASSSDRGDQPQHF
V: TRBV7-9; CDR3: CASSLRQAEAFF
V: TRBV4-3; CDR3: CASSPGRGTYEQYF
V: TRBV5-4; CDR3: CASSWRSSGANVLTF
V: TRBV10-3; CDR3: CAISESTPELGYTF
V: TRBV7-9; CDR3: CASSLSTGPLTDTQYF
V: TRBV7-3; CDR3: CASSLSGGSGDTQYF
V: TRBV7-6; CDR3: CASSGGQGLTDTQYF
V: TRBV18; CDR3: CASSNTGYEQYF
V: TRBV30; CDR3: CAWSAGTGGASNQPQHF
V: TRBV5-1; CDR3: CASSTRLAGTHEQYF
V: TRBV9; CDR3: CASSVEAGGPETQYF
V: TRBV5-1; CDR3: CASSKAGGEQYF
V: TRBV7-9; CDR3: CASAGLYGYTF
V: TRBV7-9; CDR3: CASSLALRGGQPQHF
V: TRBV7-9; CDR3: CASSGKGGRQNSPLHF
V: TRBV5-1; CDR3: CASSLGRLSTEAFF
V: TRBV7-9; CDR3: CASSFEGGNQPQHF